These 25 T cell receptor beta chains came from one sample sequenced in a study of cytomegalovirus exposure and HLA in healthy donors. PCR used 60 Vbeta primers and 13 Jbeta primers. TCRdb's copy holds only in-frame clones and misses some; the assay was immunoSEQ multiplex PCR. The sample has roughly 99,000 clones, about 74% seen once; the top ten hold around 1.8%. Sequenced: PBMCs. All receptors come from a male donor in good health and CMV-seronegative.

This clone showed up just a few times. This chain links TRBV28 with TRBJ2-7; 9 bases are shared with TRBD1. The CDR3 runs to 16 residues. Germline CDR1 MDHEN, CDR2 SYDVKM. V was pared by 6 bases and J by 5 bases, with 14 bases of the junction left unmatched. The CDR3 sequence: CASRNHRGRRFHEQYF. In DNA, the CDR3 is TGTGCCAGCAGGAACCACAGGGGGCGCAGGTTCCACGAGCAGTACTTC.

The chain combines TRBV7-3 with TRBJ1-1; D is uncertain. Germline assignment: CDR1 SGHTA and CDR2 FQGTGA. V gave up 2 bases and J gave up 0 bases, with 10 bases separating them. The CDR3 is made up of 15 amino acids. CDR3: CASSLFPGMNTEAFF. As DNA, the CDR3 is TGTGCCAGCAGCTTATTCCCGGGAATGAACACTGAAGCTTTCTTT.

V and J are TRBV6-1 and TRBJ2-6, with 9 bases that match TRBD2. This CDR3 region has 19 residues. Losses at the gene ends were 0 bases for V and 0 bases for J; bases not matched to a gene: 6. The V gene's germline CDR1 is MNHNS and CDR2 SASEGT. CDR3 sequence reads: CASSEAAAGGPSGANVLTF. CDR3 sequence (DNA): TGTGCCAGCAGTGAAGCGGCGGCGGGAGGGCCCTCTGGGGCCAACGTCCTGACTTTC.

This chain uses TRBV2 with TRBJ2-7; tentative D call: TRBD1 (6 bases). Germline V gene sequence: CDR1 SNHLY, CDR2 FYNNEI. CDR3 length equals 14 residues. Trimming took 7 bases from V and 2 from J, leaving 15 bases between them. The CDR3 DNA reads TGTGCCAGCACTGGAACAGGGATAACCTACGAGCAGTACTTC. Protein product: CASTGTGITYEQYF.

The chain links TRBV18 to TRBJ2-7, with 9 bases matching TRBD2. The CDR3 totals 17 residues. Trimming removed 4 bases from V and 6 bases from J; junction bases left unmatched: 16. The germline gives CDR1 KGHSH, CDR2 LQKENI. The CDR3 DNA reads TGTGCCAGCTCACGGGGGACTAGCCCGCGTAAAGGTCGCGAGCAGTACTTC. Protein: CASSRGTSPRKGREQYF.

The chain couples TRBV19 to TRBJ1-1, with 9 positions matching TRBD1. The V and J ends lost 3 bases and 4 bases, in that order; junction bases with no gene match: 3. This CDR3 is built from 14 residues. Per germline, CDR1 LNHDA and CDR2 SQIVND (reference sequence). This CDR3 is CASSMGTGPTEAFF. The CDR3 coding sequence is TGTGCCAGTAGTATGGGGACAGGGCCCACTGAAGCTTTCTTT.

V is TRBV5-4 and J is TRBJ2-7, with TRBD2 matching over 10 bases. The CDR3 spans 17 residues. Losses at the gene ends were 0 bases for V and 2 bases for J; bases not matched to a gene: 8. The V gene's germline CDR1 is SGHNT and CDR2 YYREEE (reference sequence). Here the CDR3 reads CASSLVLAGDLTYEQYF. The CDR3 nucleotides are TGTGCCAGCAGCTTGGTGCTAGCGGGGGACTTAACCTACGAGCAGTACTTC.

The chain employs TRBV19 and TRBJ2-3, with 8 bases aligning to TRBD2. Germline CDR1 and CDR2: LNHDA and SQIVND (reference sequence). This CDR3 region has 14 residues. V lost 7 bases, J lost 2 bases, and 5 bases stayed unmatched. The CDR3 nucleotides read TGTGCCAGTACATTAGCGGGATCCACAGATACGCAGTATTTT. It encodes CASTLAGSTDTQYF.

This clone appeared a single time. This sequence joins TRBV4-2 and TRBJ2-2; 11 bases are shared with TRBD2. The germline V gene encodes CDR1 LGHNA and CDR2 YNFKEQ. Unmatched junction bases numbered 6, after V lost 0 bases and J lost 3 bases. The CDR3 loop spans 18 amino acids. The CDR3 sequence is CASSQDTSGSSHTGELFF. In nucleotides, the CDR3 is TGTGCCAGCAGCCAAGACACTAGCGGGAGTTCCCACACCGGGGAGCTGTTTTTT.

The chain combines TRBV4-1 with TRBJ2-3; 11 bases are a match to TRBD2. The length of the CDR3 is 19 residues. Germline CDR1 is MGHRA and CDR2 is YSYEKL. The junction had 17 bases not matched to a gene; V was cut back by 3 bases and J by 6 bases. The CDR3 region is CASSQDGSSGRAPLDTQYF. The CDR3 DNA reads as TGCGCCAGCAGCCAGGACGGGAGTAGCGGGAGGGCTCCCCTTGATACGCAGTATTTT.

This chain connects TRBV19 to TRBJ1-1, with 12 bases matching TRBD1. The germline V gene has CDR1 LNHDA and CDR2 SQIVND (reference sequence). This CDR3 has 16 amino acids. J was trimmed by 1 base and V by 4 bases; bases with no gene match: 4. The CDR3 loop is CASSTSGQGANTEAFF. As DNA, the CDR3 is TGTGCCAGTAGTACTTCGGGACAGGGGGCGAACACTGAAGCTTTCTTT.

J is TRBJ2-5 and V is TRBV30, with TRBD1 as a possible D gene (5 bases). The last part of the DNA fits TRBJ2-7 better; the J call may be wrong. This CDR3 contains 12 residues. Germline lookup yields CDR1 GTSNPN and CDR2 SVGIG (reference sequence). The CDR3 spells CAWSPQGIEQYF. CDR3 nucleotide sequence: TGTGCCTGGAGTCCGCAGGGTATCGAGCAGTACTTC.

This clone has only one observation. This rearrangement joins TRBV6-1 to TRBJ2-5; TRBD2 matches at 9 bases. V shed 1 base and J 6 bases; nucleotides not matched to a gene: 9. The CDR3 is 16 amino acids. The germline V gene encodes CDR1 MNHNS and CDR2 SASEGT. CDR3 loop: CASSEGRREGRKTQYF. Here the CDR3 DNA reads TGTGCCAGCAGTGAAGGACGGCGGGAGGGCCGGAAGACCCAGTACTTC.

In the case of this clone: One end of the junction varies from germline; a read error may be responsible. J is TRBJ1-3 and V is TRBV5-1; 7 positions match TRBD1. This CDR3 has 14 amino acids. Germline assignment: CDR1 SGHRS and CDR2 YFSETQ. The CDR3 bases are TGCGCCAGCAGTTTGGGACAGATTGGAAACACCATATATTTT. It codes for CASSLGQIGNTIYF.

This rearrangement joins TRBV19 to TRBJ2-5, with D possibly TRBD1 on 6 matching bases. Trimming shortened V by 5 bases and J by 2 bases, and 9 bases separated the two germline ends. CDR3 length: 13 residues. The germline V gene encodes CDR1 LNHDA and CDR2 SQIVND (reference sequence). For the CDR3, the DNA is TGTGCCAGTAGTGAGACAGGACAAGAGACCCAGTACTTC. Its translation is CASSETGQETQYF.

This chain connects TRBV7-9 to TRBJ1-2; 8 bases are a match to TRBD1. The J segment lost 3 bases and the V segment lost 5 bases, leaving 2 bases of the junction unmatched. Looked up from germline, CDR1 is SEHNR and CDR2 is FQNEAQ (reference sequence). CDR3 length: 13 amino acids. Here the CDR3 DNA reads TGTGCCAGCAGCCCAGGGGGCTACTATGGCTACACCTTC. Its translation is CASSPGGYYGYTF.

In DNA, the CDR3 is TGTGCCAGCAGCGCCCTGAGGGGACAGGCCCCTAGGGGCTACACCTTC. Amino acid sequence: CASSALRGQAPRGYTF. This chain links TRBV27 with TRBJ1-2; TRBD1 aligns across 8 bases. J gave up 8 bases and V 6 bases, and 17 bases lay outside the gene matches. Per the germline V gene, CDR1 is MNHEY and CDR2 is SMNVEV (reference sequence). This CDR3 has 16 amino acids.

The CDR3 sequence: CASSQGLAGDEQFF. The CDR3 DNA reads TGTGCCAGCAGCCAAGGACTAGCGGGAGATGAGCAGTTCTTC. The V call is TRBV4-2, the J call TRBJ2-1; 12 bases are a match to TRBD2. Germline V CDR1 and CDR2: LGHNA, YNFKEQ. CDR3 length equals 14 residues. The ends lost 1 base at V and 8 bases at J; junction bases unmatched: 0.

The chain employs TRBV7-9 and TRBJ2-1; D is possibly TRBD2 (6 bases). Trimming stripped 1 base from V and 5 bases from J, with 18 bases between. Germline V gene lookup returns CDR1 SEHNR and CDR2 FQNEAQ (reference sequence). This CDR3 region has 17 residues. The chain's CDR3 is CASSLVRVPTGDNEQFF. In nucleotides, the CDR3 is TGTGCCAGCAGCTTAGTCCGAGTCCCCACGGGGGACAATGAGCAGTTCTTC.

J is TRBJ1-4 and V is TRBV7-9, with TRBD1 as a possible D gene (5 bases). Germline-derived CDR1 and CDR2 are SEHNR and FQNEAQ (reference sequence). This CDR3 is 17 amino acids long. V gave up 2 bases and J gave up 0 bases, with 13 bases separating them. CDR3: CASSLFGGKTTNEKLFF. CDR3 bases: TGTGCCAGCAGCTTATTCGGGGGGAAAACAACTAATGAAAAACTGTTTTTT.

This clone was seen a handful of times. The J gene is TRBJ2-5, the V gene TRBV5-1; D not resolved. Germline V gene sequence: CDR1 SGHRS, CDR2 YFSETQ. This CDR3 comprises 13 residues. V gave up 1 base and J gave up 2 bases, with 6 bases separating them. CDR3 loop: CASSLSVQETQYF. CDR3 coding DNA: TGCGCCAGCAGCTTGTCCGTTCAAGAGACCCAGTACTTC.

The rearrangement uses TRBV28 and TRBJ1-2; 12 bases are shared with TRBD1. V gave up 4 bases and J gave up 7 bases; unmatched junction bases: 4. CDR1 and CDR2 (germline): MDHEN, SYDVKM. This CDR3 is 14 amino acids long. The CDR3: CASSSGTGGFGYTF. CDR3 DNA: TGTGCCAGCAGTTCCGGGACAGGGGGCTTTGGCTACACCTTC.

CDR3 in amino acids: CASSVWDISYEQYF. The DNA of the CDR3 is TGTGCCAGCAGTGTATGGGACATTAGCTACGAGCAGTACTTC. V gene TRBV2 combines with J gene TRBJ2-7; weak D call: TRBD1 (6 bases). The V end lost 4 bases, the J end lost 3 bases, and 13 bases lay between the germline ends. This CDR3 has 14 amino acids. Germline V CDR1 and CDR2: SNHLY, FYNNEI.

V is TRBV13 and J is TRBJ2-1; 9 bases agree with TRBD2. Germline V lookup: CDR1 PRHDT, CDR2 FYEKMQ (reference sequence). The CDR3 consists of 15 residues. V lost 1 base, J lost 6 bases, and 4 bases stayed unmatched. CDR3 in DNA: TGTGCCAGCAGCTTAGATGGCGGGAGGGCCAATGAGCAGTTCTTC. Encoded protein: CASSLDGGRANEQFF.

The genes are TRBV28 and TRBJ1-4, with TRBD1 as a possible D gene (5 bases). CDR1 and CDR2 from the germline V gene are MDHEN and SYDVKM. The CDR3 spans 15 residues. V lost 5 bases and J lost 5, with 15 bases in between. CDR3 residues: CASSGAFQPNEKLFF. CDR3 DNA: TGTGCCAGCAGTGGGGCGTTTCAACCCAATGAAAAACTGTTTTTT.